Below are 9 T cell receptor beta chains sequenced from a single sample in a study of T cell repertoires in aging, cancer and after chemotherapy. Amplification of TCR beta used genomic DNA extracted from peripheral blood. TRB rearrangements spanning V, D and J were amplified using mixed TRB-A/B primers. TCRdb re-derived calls from the multiplex PCR reads in MiXCR, one entry per CDR3 protein. The repertoire holds about 13,000 distinct CDR3 sequences, with 25% as singletons. The sequenced material came from blood. The receptors come from a human donor in good health.

This clonotype was seen repeatedly, ten times or more. The rearrangement links TRBV7-9 to TRBJ1-6, with 8 bases matching TRBD1. The germline CDR1 and CDR2 sequences are SEHNR and FQNEAQ (reference sequence). CDR3 length equals 15 residues. The trim removed 5 bases at V and 6 bases at J, leaving 6 bases unmatched. CDR3: CASSQSGQANSPLHF. The DNA of the CDR3 is TGTGCCAGCAGCCAATCGGGACAGGCTAATTCACCCCTCCACTTT.

The J gene is TRBJ1-1, the V gene TRBV7-6; D is unresolved. Deletions cut 1 base from V and 7 bases from J, with 7 bases between. The CDR3 totals 12 residues. CDR1 and CDR2 from the germline V gene are SGHVS and FNYEAQ. The CDR3 reads CASSLGGVEAFF. CDR3 DNA: TGTGCCAGCAGCTTAGGAGGAGTTGAAGCTTTCTTT.

The chain couples TRBV5-6 to TRBJ1-5; a weak D match, TRBD1 (5 bases). V dropped 8 bases and J dropped 4 bases, with 13 bases sitting between them. Germline CDR1 and CDR2: SGHDT and YYEEEE. The CDR3 covers 13 residues. DNA for the CDR3: TGTGCCAGAAGCCTGGACATTAATCAGCCCCAGCATTTT. Residues: CARSLDINQPQHF.

This clonotype showed up just a few times. The genes are TRBV7-9 and TRBJ2-1, with 9 bases that match TRBD2. With V trimmed by 1 base and J by 7 bases, 8 bases remained unmatched. The germline V gene encodes CDR1 SEHNR and CDR2 FQNEAQ (reference sequence). The CDR3 consists of 16 residues. In DNA, the CDR3 is TGTGCCAGCAGCTTAGATCTTGCGGGGGGGCTTAATGAGCAGTTCTTC. Amino acids: CASSLDLAGGLNEQFF.

This chain connects TRBV25-1 to TRBJ1-6, with 8 bases identical to TRBD1. This CDR3 spans 19 amino acids. CDR1 is MGHDK, CDR2 SYGVNS, per germline. V lost 6 bases to trimming and J lost 7 bases; unmatched junction nucleotides: 20. In DNA form, the CDR3 reads TGTGCCAGCAGCCACTATAGAGGACAGGGAAAGGGGAAGAATTCACCCCTCCACTTT. Amino acids: CASSHYRGQGKGKNSPLHF.

This sequence joins TRBV12-3 or TRBV12-4 and TRBJ2-4; D gene ambiguous. This CDR3 comprises 15 residues. V was cut by 3 bases and J by 0 bases, with 9 bases left in between. CDR3 residues: CASSFGQLAKNIQYF. In nucleotides, the CDR3 is TGTGCCAGCAGTTTTGGGCAACTAGCCAAAAACATTCAGTACTTC.

This rearrangement joins TRBV24-1 to TRBJ1-2; the D gene is possibly TRBD1 (6 bases). The CDR3 covers 12 residues. Per the germline V gene, CDR1 is KGHDR and CDR2 is SFDVKD. V was trimmed by 4 bases and J by 8 bases, leaving 10 bases between them. CDR3 amino acids: CATSETGRGYTF. The CDR3 DNA reads as TGTGCCACCAGTGAGACAGGTCGCGGCTACACCTTC.

CDR3 nucleotide sequence: TGCAGTGCTAGAGGGCGTTTTAAGAACAGGGGCAATCAGCCCCAGCATTTT. It is translated as CSARGRFKNRGNQPQHF. V and J are TRBV20-1 and TRBJ1-5, with D perhaps TRBD1 (6 bases). The V and J ends lost 1 base and 2 bases respectively, with 18 bases between them. The CDR3 runs to 17 residues. Germline CDR1 reads DFQATT; CDR2 reads SNEGSKA (reference sequence).

This sequence joins TRBV5-1 and TRBJ1-3; 8 bases line up with TRBD1. There are 14 residues in the CDR3. Per germline, CDR1 SGHRS and CDR2 YFSETQ. With 0 bases clipped from V and 7 bases from J, the junction kept 3 bases outside the gene matches. The CDR3 here is CASSLGQGANTIYF. The CDR3 DNA follows: TGCGCCAGCAGCTTGGGGCAGGGGGCGAACACCATATATTTT.